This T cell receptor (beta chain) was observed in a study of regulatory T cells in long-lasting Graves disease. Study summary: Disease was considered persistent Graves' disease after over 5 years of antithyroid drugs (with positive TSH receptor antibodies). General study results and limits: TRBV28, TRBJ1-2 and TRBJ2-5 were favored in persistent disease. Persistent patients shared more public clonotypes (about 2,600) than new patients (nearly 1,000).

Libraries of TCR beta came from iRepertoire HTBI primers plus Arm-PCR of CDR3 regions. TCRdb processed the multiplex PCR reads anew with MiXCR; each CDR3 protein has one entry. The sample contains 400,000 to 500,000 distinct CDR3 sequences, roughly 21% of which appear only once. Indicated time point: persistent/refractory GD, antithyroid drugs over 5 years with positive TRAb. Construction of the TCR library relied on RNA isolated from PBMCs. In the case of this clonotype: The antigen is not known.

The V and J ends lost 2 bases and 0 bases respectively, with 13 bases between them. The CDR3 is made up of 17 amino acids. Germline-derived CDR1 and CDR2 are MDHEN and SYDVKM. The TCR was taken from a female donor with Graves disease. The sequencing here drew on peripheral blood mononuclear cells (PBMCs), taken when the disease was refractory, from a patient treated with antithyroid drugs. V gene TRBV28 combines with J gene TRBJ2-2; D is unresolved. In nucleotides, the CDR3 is TGTGCCAGCAGTTTAGGAATGGGCGGAGCGAACACCGGGGAGCTGTTTTTT. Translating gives CASSLGMGGANTGELFF.